This T cell receptor beta chain was found in a study of cytomegalovirus exposure and HLA in healthy donors. The overall study: From donors who were HLA-typed, an early data release held about 85 million unique TCRs. Findings of the study overall: Researchers catalogued some 160 TCR beta chains as cytomegalovirus-associated. What TCR beta sequences reportedly achieved was accurate prediction of HLA-A and HLA-B alleles in most subjects.

To note about this clone: Its antigen remains unidentified.

A multiplex PCR was run with 60 Vbeta primers and 13 Jbeta primers. TCRdb's copy holds only in-frame clones and misses some; the assay was immunoSEQ multiplex PCR. The profile shows some 140,000 clones, approximately 80% of them singletons. This sequence was found in a man aged 25 to 40 in good health and CMV-seronegative. Sequencing was carried out using PBMCs.

The CDR3 protein is CASNRGTEAFF. The DNA of the CDR3 is TGTGCCAGCAACAGGGGCACTGAAGCTTTCTTT. V usage is TRBV21-1 and J usage is TRBJ1-1; the table calls TRBD1, which could not be checked here. TRBV21-1 has pseudogene status. This CDR3 has 11 amino acids.